The 22 T cell receptor beta chains reported below all come from one sample, sequenced in a study of response to subunit inactivated influenza vaccine. One entry per CDR3 protein results from TCRdb running MiXCR on the RT-PCR reads. The sample shows under 750,000 distinct CDR3 sequences, 10% to 15% of them seen only once. The material sequenced was PBMCs from blood, taken on the day of vaccination. The receptor set was obtained from a man in his fifties who received an inactivated influenza vaccine.

This clonotype was observed a single time. This chain connects TRBV5-5 to TRBJ2-7, with a tentative D call TRBD2 (5 bases). The CDR3 spans 14 residues. Germline CDR1 is SGHKS and CDR2 is YYEKEE (reference sequence). Trimming took 0 bases from V and 5 from J, leaving 12 bases between them. The CDR3 DNA sequence: TGTGCCAGCAGCTTGGACCACCCCGGGAACGAGCAGTACTTC. It is translated as CASSLDHPGNEQYF.

This clonotype occurred a few times. The chain joins TRBV2 to TRBJ2-5; D is possibly TRBD1 or TRBD2 (7 bases each). The CDR3 spans 15 residues. Germline V gene data show CDR1 as SNHLY and CDR2 as FYNNEI. Trimming removed 6 bases at V and 5 bases at J, with 19 bases between. The CDR3 DNA reads as TGTGCCAGCAGCTTCCCCGGGGGGACAGATGAGACCCAGTACTTC. Its translation: CASSFPGGTDETQYF.

V and J are TRBV14 and TRBJ2-3, with D hard to call. The germline CDR1 and CDR2 sequences are SGHDN and FVKESK. The V end lost 2 bases, the J end lost 4 bases, and 10 bases lay between the germline ends. This CDR3 region has 14 residues. CDR3 in DNA: TGTGCCAGCAGCCAAACCCTCAGCGCAGATACGCAGTATTTT. Protein product: CASSQTLSADTQYF.

This clonotype was counted between two and nine times. The genes are TRBV4-2 and TRBJ2-5; 8 nucleotides agree with TRBD2. Germline-derived CDR1 and CDR2 are LGHNA and YNFKEQ. Trimming cost V 0 bases and J 5 bases; bases outside gene matches: 14. This CDR3 has 18 amino acids. CDR3 amino acids: CASSQDPSPSGRWETQYF. The CDR3 DNA sequence: TGTGCCAGCAGCCAAGACCCCTCCCCCAGCGGGAGATGGGAGACCCAGTACTTC.

This clonotype has ten or more counts. The chain uses TRBV20-1 and TRBJ2-1; D possibly uses TRBD1 or TRBD2 (7 bases each). Per germline, CDR1 DFQATT and CDR2 SNEGSKA (reference sequence). Trimming removed 4 bases from V and 8 bases from J, with 15 bases in between. The CDR3 consists of 13 residues. The CDR3 nucleotides read TGCAGTGCTACTTCAGGGGGGGGCGATGAGCAGTTCTTC. Translation gives CSATSGGGDEQFF.

This clonotype was seen a handful of times. The genes are TRBV20-1 and TRBJ1-1, with a possible D match to TRBD1 (5 bases). Germline-derived CDR1 and CDR2 are DFQATT and SNEGSKA (reference sequence). Trimming removed 6 bases at V and 1 base at J, with 9 bases between. The CDR3 length is 12 residues. In DNA form, the CDR3 reads TGCAGTGCGACTGACAGGAACACTGAAGCTTTCTTT. It encodes CSATDRNTEAFF.

V usage is TRBV28 and J usage is TRBJ2-1; TRBD2 matches 8 bases. The CDR3 contains 17 residues. CDR1 and CDR2 from the germline V gene are MDHEN and SYDVKM. Trimming removed 5 bases from V and 7 bases from J; junction bases left unmatched: 16. CDR3 DNA sequence: TGTGCCAGCAGTAGTACGGGGGGGCCACGGGGGACGAATGAGCAGTTCTTC. Amino acids: CASSSTGGPRGTNEQFF.

This clonotype was counted many times. CDR3 in amino acids: CASSYSGPGNTGELFF. The CDR3 DNA reads TGTGCCAGCAGTTATTCGGGCCCCGGGAACACCGGGGAGCTGTTTTTT. The chain joins TRBV6-9 to TRBJ2-2, with D uncertain. This CDR3 has 16 amino acids. Trimming stripped 0 bases from V and 1 base from J, with 9 bases between. Germline CDR1 is MNHGY and CDR2 is SVAAGI.

This clonotype has just a few counts. V gene TRBV6-2 or TRBV6-3 combines with J gene TRBJ1-1, with 7 bases identical to TRBD1. The CDR3 totals 16 residues. Germline V gene sequence: CDR1 MNHEY, CDR2 SVGEGT. V lost 2 bases, J lost 0 bases, and 6 bases stayed unmatched. CDR3 amino acids: CASSYKPGTVNTEAFF. CDR3 bases: TGTGCCAGCAGTTACAAACCCGGGACAGTGAACACTGAAGCTTTCTTT.

The gene calls are TRBV4-1 and TRBJ2-1, with 11 bases lining up with TRBD2. Germline values: CDR1 MGHRA, CDR2 YSYEKL. The trim removed 1 base at V and 0 bases at J, leaving 8 bases unmatched. The CDR3 is made up of 19 amino acids. The CDR3 reads CASSQVVLAGDFSYNEQFF. For the CDR3, the DNA is TGCGCCAGCAGCCAAGTCGTACTAGCGGGAGATTTCTCCTACAATGAGCAGTTCTTC.

This clonotype occurred many times. The J gene is TRBJ2-7, the V gene TRBV18; TRBD1 aligns across 11 bases. Per germline, CDR1 KGHSH and CDR2 LQKENI. The junction had 7 bases not matched to a gene; V was cut back by 8 bases and J by 1 base. The CDR3 spans 15 residues. Here the CDR3 reads CASSPGTGGSYEQYF. The CDR3 region has the DNA TGTGCCAGCAGTCCCGGGACAGGGGGGTCCTACGAGCAGTACTTC.

Only a few counts were recorded for this clonotype. The J gene is TRBJ1-2, the V gene TRBV7-2; 9 bases fit TRBD1. The V gene's germline CDR1 is SGHTA and CDR2 FQGNSA. V dropped 3 bases and J dropped 6; count of bases not matched to a gene: 8. This CDR3 has 15 amino acids. The CDR3 region is CASSFDKQGAHGYTF. The DNA for the CDR3 is TGTGCCAGCAGCTTCGACAAACAGGGGGCGCATGGCTACACCTTC.

This clonotype was counted a few times. The V call is TRBV20-1, the J call TRBJ2-3; a weak D match, TRBD1 (5 bases). The CDR3 loop spans 13 amino acids. The V gene's germline CDR1 is DFQATT and CDR2 SNEGSKA (reference sequence). The V and J ends lost 3 bases and 4 bases respectively, with 11 bases between them. The CDR3, as DNA: TGCAGTGCTAGGACAGTGAGTTCAGATACGCAGTATTTT. It codes for CSARTVSSDTQYF.

This clonotype was seen only a few times. V is TRBV29-1 and J is TRBJ2-1; 11 positions agree with TRBD2. CDR3 length: 15 amino acids. J was trimmed by 1 base and V by 7 bases; bases with no gene match: 6. The germline V gene encodes CDR1 SQVTM and CDR2 ANQGSEA. In DNA form, the CDR3 reads TGCAGCGCTACTAGCGGGAGAGGTTCCTACAATGAGCAGTTCTTC. Protein: CSATSGRGSYNEQFF.

For the CDR3, the DNA is TGTGCCAGCAGCCCCCACAAGAGCTCCTACGAGCAGTACTTC. This sequence encodes CASSPHKSSYEQYF. The chain couples TRBV3-1 to TRBJ2-7, with D uncertain. V was clipped by 4 bases and J by 0 bases, with 10 bases between them. CDR1 is LGHDT, CDR2 YNNKEL, per germline (reference sequence). The CDR3 covers 14 residues.

The chain links TRBV20-1 to TRBJ2-1, with 8 nucleotides matching TRBD2. V dropped 0 bases and J dropped 0; count of bases not matched to a gene: 7. CDR3 length equals 17 residues. Germline lookup yields CDR1 DFQATT and CDR2 SNEGSKA (reference sequence). In DNA form, the CDR3 reads TGCAGTGCTAGAGAGCGAGCGGGAGTCCGCTCCTACAATGAGCAGTTCTTC. Translating gives CSARERAGVRSYNEQFF.

This clonotype has just a few counts. V is TRBV6-1 and J is TRBJ1-5, with D maybe TRBD1 (6 bases). The V end was cut by 3 bases, the J end by 1 base, with 13 bases between. CDR1 and CDR2 from the germline V gene are MNHNS and SASEGT. This CDR3 is built from 16 residues. The DNA for the CDR3 is TGTGCCAGCAGTGATGAGGGGGGTCTGAGCAATCAGCCCCAGCATTTT. This translates into CASSDEGGLSNQPQHF.

This clonotype appeared many times. Sequence at one end of the junction differs from germline and may be a read error. The rearrangement joins TRBV6-2 or TRBV6-3 to TRBJ1-1; D ambiguous. Germline V gene sequence: CDR1 MNHEY, CDR2 SVGEGT. The CDR3 is 12 amino acids. The chain's CDR3 is CASSYSTGYDLF. Here the CDR3 DNA reads TGTGCCAGCAGTTACTCGACCGGTTATGATCTCTTT.

The chain carries TRBV10-2 and TRBJ2-2; D not resolved. The germline V gene has CDR1 WSHSY and CDR2 SAAADI. This CDR3 region has 13 residues. Deletions cut 6 bases from V and 6 bases from J, with 11 bases between. The CDR3 loop is CASRDVGSGELFF. The CDR3 DNA sequence: TGCGCCAGCAGAGATGTGGGTTCCGGGGAGCTGTTTTTT.

This clonotype was seen repeatedly, ten times or more. CDR3 region: CASSDPRELKHTGELFF. The CDR3 DNA reads TGTGCCAGCTCCGACCCCCGGGAGTTAAAGCACACCGGGGAGCTGTTTTTT. The J gene is TRBJ2-2, the V gene TRBV6-1; possible D gene TRBD2, 6 bases. V was pared by 8 bases and J by 3 bases, with 22 bases between. From germline, CDR1 is MNHNS and CDR2 SASEGT. This CDR3 is 17 amino acids long.

The V gene is TRBV20-1, the J gene TRBJ2-5; tentative D call: TRBD1 (5 bases). The V gene lost 3 bases and the J gene lost 5 bases, with 13 bases spanning the gap. CDR3 length equals 13 residues. The germline V gene encodes CDR1 DFQATT and CDR2 SNEGSKA (reference sequence). In DNA form, the CDR3 reads TGCAGTGCTAGCGAGACAGTCTGGGAGACCCAGTACTTC. Amino acids: CSASETVWETQYF.

The V call is TRBV4-1, the J call TRBJ2-2; 7 bases agree with TRBD1. The CDR3 extends over 15 amino acids. The V gene's germline CDR1 is MGHRA and CDR2 YSYEKL. The V segment lost 4 bases and the J segment 4 bases; nucleotides outside the gene matches: 6. Written as DNA, the CDR3 is TGCGCCAGCAGCCCGGGACAGTTACGCACCGGGGAGCTGTTTTTT. Protein sequence: CASSPGQLRTGELFF.